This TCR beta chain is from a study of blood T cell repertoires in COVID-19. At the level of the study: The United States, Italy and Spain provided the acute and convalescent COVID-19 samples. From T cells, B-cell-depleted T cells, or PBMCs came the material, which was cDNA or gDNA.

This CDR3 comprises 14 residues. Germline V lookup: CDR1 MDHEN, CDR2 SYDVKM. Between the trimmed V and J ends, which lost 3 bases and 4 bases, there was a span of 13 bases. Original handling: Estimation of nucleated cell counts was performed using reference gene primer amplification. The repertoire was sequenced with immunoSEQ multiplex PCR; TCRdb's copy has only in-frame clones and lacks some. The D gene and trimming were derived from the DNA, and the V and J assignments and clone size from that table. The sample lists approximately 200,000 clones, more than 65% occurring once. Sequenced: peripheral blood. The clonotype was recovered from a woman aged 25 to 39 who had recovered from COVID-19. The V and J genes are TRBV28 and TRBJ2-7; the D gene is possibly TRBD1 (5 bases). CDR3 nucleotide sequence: TGTGCCAGCAGTTTGGAACAGGCCCTTTACGAGCAGTACTTC. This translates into CASSLEQALYEQYF.